The rows below give T cell receptor beta chains drawn from one sample of a study of blood T cell repertoires in COVID-19. The data were produced by immunoSEQ multiplex PCR, yet TCRdb's version contains in-frame clones alone and is incomplete. The sample contains roughly 250,000 clones, just under 85% of which appear only once. The specimen sequenced was peripheral blood. The receptors derive from a woman of 80 years or more with acute or convalescent COVID-19. The CDR3 runs from the conserved cysteine through the conserved F or W. D genes are given only for firm matches. Not every row has a clone size; where given, it reads once, few, many or a size class.

V	D	size	J	CDR3	DNA
TRBV6-5	TRBD1	-	TRBJ1-6	CASSPGTGMAPLHF	TGTGCCAGCAGTCCCGGGACAGGGATGGCACCCCTCCACTTT
TRBV6-2/TRBV6-3	-	-	TRBJ2-3	CASSADFLAQYF	TGTGCCAGCAGCGCGGACTTCTTGGCGCAGTATTTT
TRBV5-1	TRBD2	-	TRBJ2-5	CASSLLAGAGETQYF	TGCGCCAGCAGCTTGTTAGCGGGGGCCGGGGAGACCCAGTACTTC
TRBV7-2	TRBD2	many	TRBJ2-5	CASRLAGSGGARETQYF	TGTGCCAGCAGACTAGCTGGTAGCGGGGGGGCGAGGGAGACCCAGTACTTC
TRBV28	-	-	TRBJ1-5	CASTSELTGTYQPQHF	TGTGCCAGCACCTCAGAGCTCACAGGGACATATCAGCCCCAGCATTTT
TRBV29-1	TRBD1	-	TRBJ2-5	CSAPGATGVETQYF	TGCAGCGCCCCCGGGGCGACAGGGGTCGAGACCCAGTACTTC
TRBV5-4	TRBD1	once	TRBJ1-1	CASSSRDRGSLNTEAFF	TGTGCCAGCAGCTCCCGGGACAGGGGCTCCTTGAACACTGAAGCTTTCTTT
TRBV4-2	-	-	TRBJ1-3	CASSQDPPAGIGGNTIYF	TGTGCCAGCAGCCAAGATCCCCCAGCGGGGATAGGGGGAAACACCATATATTTT
TRBV30	-	-	TRBJ1-1	CACAGFGNTEAFF	TGTGCCTGCGCAGGGTTTGGGAACACTGAAGCTTTCTTT
TRBV5-1	-	-	TRBJ2-7	CASSTPGGVTHEEQYF	TGCGCCAGCAGCACACCGGGCGGGGTCACCCACGAGGAGCAGTACTTC
TRBV2	-	-	TRBJ1-1	CASSVNRATITEAFF	TGTGCCAGCAGTGTGAACAGGGCTACGATTACTGAAGCTTTCTTT
TRBV3-1/TRBV3-2	TRBD1	few	TRBJ1-5	CASSQMQGAGQPQHF	TGTGCCAGCAGCCAGATGCAGGGGGCAGGTCAGCCCCAGCATTTT
TRBV10-1	-	-	TRBJ2-3	CASKEDHGATQYF	TGCGCCAGCAAGGAGGATCACGGCGCTACGCAGTATTTT
TRBV5-1	TRBD1	few	TRBJ1-2	CASSAVTGFGYGYTF	TGCGCCAGCAGCGCGGTGACAGGGTTTGGCTATGGCTACACCTTC
TRBV18	-	-	TRBJ1-6	CASSPSPPPSPLHF	TGTGCCAGCTCACCATCCCCTCCTCCCTCACCCCTCCACTTT
TRBV29-1	TRBD1	once	TRBJ1-1	CSAHRGKNTEAFF	TGCAGCGCCCACAGGGGGAAGAACACTGAAGCTTTCTTT
TRBV9	-	once	TRBJ1-5	CASSVGQGNQPQHF	TGTGCCAGCAGCGTAGGACAGGGCAATCAGCCCCAGCATTTT
TRBV28	-	-	TRBJ1-1	CAAGERQGLNTEAFF	TGTGCCGCAGGGGAAAGGCAGGGACTGAACACTGAAGCTTTCTTT
TRBV5-1	TRBD1	-	TRBJ2-5	CASSLGGGEETQYF	TGCGCCAGCAGCTTGGGAGGGGGCGAAGAGACCCAGTACTTC
TRBV5-1	-	-	TRBJ1-4	CASRRGQDEKLFF	TGCGCCAGCAGAAGGGGTCAGGATGAAAAACTGTTTTTT
TRBV2	-	-	TRBJ1-2	CASSEEGGAGHGYTF	TGTGCCAGCAGTGAAGAGGGAGGGGCAGGGCATGGCTACACCTTC
TRBV30	TRBD2	-	TRBJ2-1	CAWSWVAGVNEQFF	TGTGCCTGGAGCTGGGTAGCGGGGGTGAATGAGCAGTTCTTC
TRBV19	TRBD2	-	TRBJ2-3	CASSILAGGRSTDTQYF	TGTGCCAGTAGTATACTAGCGGGGGGTCGTAGCACAGATACGCAGTATTTT
TRBV11-2	-	-	TRBJ1-3	CASSFGVHTIYF	TGTGCCAGCAGCTTTGGAGTGCACACCATATATTTT
TRBV10-3	TRBD1	-	TRBJ2-5	CAISTDRVETQYF	TGTGCCATCAGTACCGACAGGGTTGAGACCCAGTACTTC
TRBV5-1	TRBD2	-	TRBJ2-2	CASSVGLAGGELFF	TGCGCCAGCAGCGTCGGACTAGCGGGCGGGGAGCTGTTTTTT
TRBV19	TRBD1	-	TRBJ1-5	CASSIGQGNQPQHF	TGTGCCAGTAGTATCGGACAGGGGAATCAGCCCCAGCATTTT
TRBV12-3/TRBV12-4	-	-	TRBJ2-1	CASKLQGEQFF	TGTGCCAGCAAACTACAGGGTGAGCAGTTCTTC
TRBV14	-	-	TRBJ2-1	CASSPQTSSYNEQFF	TGTGCCAGCAGCCCCCAAACTAGCTCCTACAATGAGCAGTTCTTC
TRBV30	-	-	TRBJ1-3	CAYGQSSGNTIYF	TGTGCCTACGGACAGAGCTCTGGAAACACCATATATTTT
TRBV5-1	TRBD2	-	TRBJ2-5	CASSPQLAGASRGETQYF	TGCGCCAGCAGCCCTCAACTAGCGGGGGCCTCACGGGGAGAGACCCAGTACTTC
TRBV5-4	TRBD1	-	TRBJ2-5	CASSGGQGRETQYF	TGTGCCAGCAGCGGTGGACAGGGTAGAGAGACCCAGTACTTC
TRBV29-1	TRBD1	-	TRBJ1-3	CSVEQRTGALLGNTIYF	TGCAGCGTTGAACAAAGAACAGGGGCGCTTTTGGGAAACACCATATATTTT
TRBV5-1	TRBD1	-	TRBJ2-5	CASSLRQGETQYF	TGCGCCAGCAGCTTAAGACAGGGGGAGACCCAGTACTTC